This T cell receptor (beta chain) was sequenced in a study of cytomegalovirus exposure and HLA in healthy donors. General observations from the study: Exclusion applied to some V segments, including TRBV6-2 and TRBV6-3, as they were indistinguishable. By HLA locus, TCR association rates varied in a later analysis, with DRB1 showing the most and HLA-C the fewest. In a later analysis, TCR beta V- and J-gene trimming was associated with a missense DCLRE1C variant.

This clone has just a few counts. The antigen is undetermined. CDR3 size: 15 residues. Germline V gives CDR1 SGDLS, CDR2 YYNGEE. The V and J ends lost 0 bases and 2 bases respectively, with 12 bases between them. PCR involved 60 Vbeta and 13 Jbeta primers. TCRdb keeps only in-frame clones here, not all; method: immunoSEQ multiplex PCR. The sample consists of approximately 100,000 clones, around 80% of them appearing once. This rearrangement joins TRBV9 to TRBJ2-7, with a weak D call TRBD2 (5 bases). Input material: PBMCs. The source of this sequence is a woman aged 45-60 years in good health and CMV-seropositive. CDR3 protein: CASSVGSLAAYEQYF. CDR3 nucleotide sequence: TGTGCCAGCAGCGTAGGGAGTCTAGCCGCCTACGAGCAGTACTTC.